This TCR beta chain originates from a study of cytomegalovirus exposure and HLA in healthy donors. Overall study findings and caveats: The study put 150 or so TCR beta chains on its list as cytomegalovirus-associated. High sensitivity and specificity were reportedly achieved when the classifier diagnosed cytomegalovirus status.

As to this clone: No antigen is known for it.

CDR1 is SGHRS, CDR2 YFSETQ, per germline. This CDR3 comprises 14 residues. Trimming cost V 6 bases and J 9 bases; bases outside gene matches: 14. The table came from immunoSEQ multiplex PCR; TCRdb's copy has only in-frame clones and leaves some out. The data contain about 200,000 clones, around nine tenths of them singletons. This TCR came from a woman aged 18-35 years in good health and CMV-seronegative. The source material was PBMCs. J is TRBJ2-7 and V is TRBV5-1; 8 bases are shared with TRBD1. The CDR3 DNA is TGCGCCAGCACCCCAAACGGACAGGGAGGATGGCAGTACTTC. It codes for CASTPNGQGGWQYF.